This T cell receptor beta chain is from a study of radiation and T cells in renal cell carcinoma. The sample's time point: baseline pretreatment blood. The treatment: 15 Gy SBRT to primary tumor, nephrectomy 4 weeks later. Libraries were prepared by immunoSEQ multiplex PCR; TCRdb keeps only in-frame clonotypes and omits some of them. Of 130,000 to 150,000 clones listed, roughly 84% are singletons. Germline V gene lookup returns CDR1 SEHNR and CDR2 FQNEAQ (reference sequence). V was clipped by 0 bases and J by 4 bases; unmatched bases: 1. The CDR3 runs to 14 residues. This sequence was found in a woman aged 45-65 years with renal cell carcinoma. This chain links TRBV7-9 with TRBJ1-2; 8 nucleotides line up with TRBD1. The sample here was blood, taken from a patient whose treatment included radiotherapy and nephrectomy. For the CDR3, the DNA is TGTGCCAGCAGCTTAGCGGGACAGGTCTATGGCTACACCTTC. This encodes CASSLAGQVYGYTF.